The 23 T cell receptor beta chains presented below share a single source sample, sequenced in a study of blood T cell repertoires in COVID-19. Profiling relied on immunoSEQ multiplex PCR, and the TCRdb table lists in-frame clones only, not all of them. The data show some 300,000 clones, 65% to 90% seen once. The sequencing sample was made of peripheral blood. These TCRs come from an older woman with COVID-19, enrolled during active disease.

The rearrangement links TRBV20-1 to TRBJ1-2; 9 nucleotides match TRBD1. The length of the CDR3 is 11 residues. Germline V gives CDR1 DFQATT, CDR2 SNEGSKA (reference sequence). CDR3 nucleotides: TGCAGGACAGGGGGAGGTGATGGCTACACCTTC. It encodes CRTGGGDGYTF.

The chain couples TRBV5-6 to TRBJ2-1; D gene ambiguous. The CDR3 length is 14 residues. Looked up from germline, CDR1 is SGHDT and CDR2 is YYEEEE. Trimming left V 4 bases short and J 3 bases short, with 11 bases between. Written as DNA, the CDR3 is TGTGCCAGCAGCCTTTTTGAGGACTACAATGAGCAGTTCTTC. It encodes CASSLFEDYNEQFF.

The V call is TRBV4-2, the J call TRBJ2-3; 11 positions agree with TRBD2. The CDR3 is 15 residues long. Per the germline V gene, CDR1 is LGHNA and CDR2 is YNFKEQ. V lost 4 bases to trimming and J lost 5 bases; unmatched junction nucleotides: 5. The CDR3 DNA is TGTGCCAGCAGCCCGACTAGCGGGGCCGAAGATACGCAGTATTTT. Amino acid sequence: CASSPTSGAEDTQYF.

V and J are TRBV7-9 and TRBJ1-3; D is undetermined. The CDR3 has 16 residues. With 5 bases removed from V and 0 bases from J, the gap between germline ends came to 14 bases. CDR1 and CDR2 from the germline V gene are SEHNR and FQNEAQ (reference sequence). The DNA for the CDR3 is TGTGCCAGCAGCAAACCTACACGGGGCTCTGGAAACACCATATATTTT. This codes for CASSKPTRGSGNTIYF.

This clone has a single count. The chain recombines TRBV6-5 with TRBJ2-7, with 7 bases that match TRBD2. Germline CDR1 is MNHEY and CDR2 is SVGAGI. Unmatched junction bases numbered 7, after V lost 6 bases and J lost 2 bases. The CDR3 is 14 residues long. As DNA, the CDR3 is TGTGCCAGCAGGGGACTATTAAATCCCTACGAGCAGTACTTC. Protein product: CASRGLLNPYEQYF.

V usage is TRBV12-5 and J usage is TRBJ2-1, with D unclear. The CDR3 is made up of 13 amino acids. V dropped 1 base and J dropped 9 bases, with 10 bases sitting between them. Germline CDR1 LGHNT, CDR2 FRNRAP. Written as DNA, the CDR3 is TGTGCTAGTGGTTTGGCACCTATTCGTGAGCAGTTCTTC. This sequence encodes CASGLAPIREQFF.

The chain is built from TRBV11-1 and TRBJ2-1, with D maybe TRBD2 (5 bases). This CDR3 is 13 amino acids long. From germline, CDR1 is SGHAT and CDR2 FQDESV (reference sequence). Trimming cost V 5 bases and J 7 bases, with 12 bases left between them. The CDR3 DNA follows: TGTGCCAGCAGCCGTCGGCGCGGGAATGAGCAGTTCTTC. Residues: CASSRRRGNEQFF.

The V call is TRBV5-1, the J call TRBJ2-2; a possible D gene is TRBD1 (5 bases). The ends were cut back, 0 bases at V and 7 bases at J, with 13 bases in the middle. The CDR3 has 15 amino acids. Germline V lookup: CDR1 SGHRS, CDR2 YFSETQ. DNA of the CDR3: TGCGCCAGCAGCTTGGGGTGGGGCGCGAACGGGGAGCTGTTTTTT. As protein: CASSLGWGANGELFF.

Here the CDR3 DNA reads TGTGCCAGCAGTGAAGCGGGGAAGCGGGGGGGCGCCGAGCAGTACTTC. The encoded protein is CASSEAGKRGGAEQYF. The rearrangement uses TRBV6-1 and TRBJ2-7; 10 bases are shared with TRBD2. The CDR3 is 16 residues long. Losses at the gene ends were 0 bases for V and 6 bases for J; bases not matched to a gene: 8. Germline assignment: CDR1 MNHNS and CDR2 SASEGT.

This clone was seen just once. This sequence joins TRBV3-1 (or the pseudogene TRBV3-2) and TRBJ2-1; TRBD2 matches 7 bases. This CDR3 contains 16 residues. Looked up from germline, CDR1 is LGHDT and CDR2 is YNNKEL (reference sequence). V was clipped by 4 bases and J by 0 bases; unmatched bases: 6. The CDR3 DNA reads TGTGCCAGCAGCCCGCCCCCTAGCGGCTCCTACAATGAGCAGTTCTTC. This gives the protein CASSPPPSGSYNEQFF.

The rearrangement links TRBV7-9 to TRBJ1-1; perhaps TRBD1 as D (5 bases). This CDR3 is built from 14 residues. Germline loops: CDR1 SEHNR, CDR2 FQNEAQ (reference sequence). Deletions cut 6 bases from V and 3 bases from J, with 14 bases between. The CDR3 nucleotides are TGTGCCAGCAGGCAGGGCGGGGTTTACACTGAAGCTTTCTTT. Translation: CASRQGGVYTEAFF.

This chain connects TRBV3-1 (or the pseudogene TRBV3-2) to TRBJ1-1, with 7 nucleotides matching TRBD1. This CDR3 has 14 residues. The junction had 3 bases not matched to a gene; V was cut back by 4 bases and J by 1 base. CDR1 is LGHDT and CDR2 is YNNKEL in the germline V gene (reference sequence). This CDR3 is CASSLDRANTEAFF. The DNA for the CDR3 is TGTGCCAGCAGCCTCGACAGGGCGAACACTGAAGCTTTCTTT.

Only a few counts were recorded for this clone. This rearrangement joins TRBV6-1 to TRBJ1-3, with D possibly matching TRBD1 (5 bases). CDR1 is MNHNS and CDR2 is SASEGT in the germline V gene. The CDR3 is 18 amino acids. V dropped 2 bases and J dropped 4 bases, with 21 bases sitting between them. The CDR3 spells CASSELHFATQGGNTIYF. CDR3 DNA: TGTGCCAGCAGTGAATTGCATTTTGCTACTCAGGGCGGAAACACCATATATTTT.

This chain uses TRBV18 with TRBJ1-4; D is perhaps TRBD1 (5 bases). This CDR3 has 14 residues. V was clipped by 2 bases and J by 11 bases, with 15 bases between them. Germline-derived CDR1 and CDR2 are KGHSH and LQKENI. This CDR3 is CASSPDSLVRKLFF. CDR3 DNA sequence: TGTGCCAGCTCACCAGACAGTCTCGTTAGGAAACTGTTTTTT.

The rearrangement joins TRBV7-2 to TRBJ1-6; 9 bases map to TRBD1. The germline gives CDR1 SGHTA, CDR2 FQGNSA. Losses at the gene ends were 7 bases for V and 7 bases for J; bases not matched to a gene: 8. CDR3 length equals 15 residues. The CDR3 DNA is TGTGCCAGCATCCCGACAGGGGGGGCGAATTCACCCCTCCACTTT. It codes for CASIPTGGANSPLHF.

The V and J genes are TRBV7-9 and TRBJ2-3; D is possibly TRBD2 (5 bases). This CDR3 has 16 residues. Germline CDR1 is SEHNR and CDR2 is FQNEAQ (reference sequence). The V end was cut by 7 bases, the J end by 2 bases, with 19 bases between. The CDR3 here is CASTDYWDGDTDTQYF. Written as DNA, the CDR3 is TGTGCCAGCACCGACTACTGGGATGGGGACACAGATACGCAGTATTTT.

This clone was picked up a small number of times. The chain recombines TRBV5-5 with TRBJ1-5; 7 bases are shared with TRBD1. In germline, CDR1 is SGHKS, CDR2 YYEKEE (reference sequence). The J segment lost 9 bases and the V segment lost 4 bases, leaving 10 bases of the junction unmatched. The CDR3 length is 14 residues. The chain's CDR3 is CASSLGQAGWPQHF. The CDR3 coding sequence is TGTGCCAGCAGCCTCGGACAGGCGGGTTGGCCCCAGCATTTT.

This clone occurred a few times. The rearrangement uses TRBV27 and TRBJ2-7, with a tentative D call TRBD2 (5 bases). Germline V CDR1 and CDR2: MNHEY, SMNVEV (reference sequence). This CDR3 region has 17 residues. V was clipped by 2 bases and J by 3 bases, with 20 bases between them. CDR3 in amino acids: CASSLRVRAGPSYEQYF. For the CDR3, the DNA is TGTGCCAGCAGTTTAAGGGTTCGGGCGGGTCCAAGCTACGAGCAGTACTTC.

On this clone: This CDR3 is also generated by other DNA sequences in the sample. V gene TRBV9 combines with J gene TRBJ2-7; no clear D gene. CDR3 length equals 14 residues. Germline CDR1 SGDLS, CDR2 YYNGEE. Trimming took 0 bases from V and 2 from J, leaving 9 bases between them. The chain's CDR3 is CASSVAPGTYEQYF. The CDR3 DNA reads as TGTGCCAGCAGCGTAGCGCCAGGTACCTACGAGCAGTACTTC.

V and J are TRBV3-1 (or the pseudogene TRBV3-2) and TRBJ2-5; D is ambiguous. The CDR3 has 12 amino acids. CDR1 and CDR2 from the germline V gene are LGHDT and YNNKEL (reference sequence). V lost 0 bases and J lost 7, with 6 bases in between. This CDR3 is CASSQEARTQYF. The DNA of the CDR3 is TGTGCCAGCAGCCAAGAAGCCCGGACCCAGTACTTC.

The chain couples TRBV5-1 to TRBJ1-4; 7 nucleotides line up with TRBD1. Germline V gives CDR1 SGHRS, CDR2 YFSETQ. V lost 4 bases, J lost 8 bases, and 11 bases stayed unmatched. This CDR3 spans 15 amino acids. The CDR3 loop reads CASSGTTGRGEKLFF. In DNA, the CDR3 is TGCGCCAGCAGCGGAACGACAGGGAGAGGCGAAAAACTGTTTTTT.

This chain links TRBV4-1 with TRBJ2-3; TRBD2 is a possible D gene (6 bases). This CDR3 has 13 amino acids. Germline CDR1 and CDR2: MGHRA and YSYEKL. Trimming pared 2 bases from V and 8 bases from J, leaving 11 bases between. CDR3 protein: CASSQFGGGTQYF. The CDR3, as DNA: TGCGCCAGCAGCCAATTCGGGGGAGGTACGCAGTATTTT.

The chain recombines TRBV30 with TRBJ1-3; 11 positions agree with TRBD1. Germline CDR1 GTSNPN, CDR2 SVGIG (reference sequence). CDR3 length: 13 residues. Losses at the gene ends were 8 bases for V and 10 bases for J; bases not matched to a gene: 10. The CDR3 nucleotides read TGTGCCCACGGACAGGGGGCCGGGAAGACCATATATTTT. Its translation: CAHGQGAGKTIYF.